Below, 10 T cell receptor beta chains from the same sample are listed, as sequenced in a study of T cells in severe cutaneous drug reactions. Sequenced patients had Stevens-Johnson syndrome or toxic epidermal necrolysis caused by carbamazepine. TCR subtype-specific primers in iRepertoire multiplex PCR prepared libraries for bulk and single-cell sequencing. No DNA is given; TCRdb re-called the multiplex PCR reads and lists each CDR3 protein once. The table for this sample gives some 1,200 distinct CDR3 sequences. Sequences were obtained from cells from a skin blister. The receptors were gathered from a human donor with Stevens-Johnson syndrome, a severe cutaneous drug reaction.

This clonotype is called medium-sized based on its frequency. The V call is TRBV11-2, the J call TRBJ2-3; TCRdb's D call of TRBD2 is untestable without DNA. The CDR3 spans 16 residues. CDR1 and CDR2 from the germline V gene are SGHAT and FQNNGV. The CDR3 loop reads CASSLEAGDRTDTQYF.

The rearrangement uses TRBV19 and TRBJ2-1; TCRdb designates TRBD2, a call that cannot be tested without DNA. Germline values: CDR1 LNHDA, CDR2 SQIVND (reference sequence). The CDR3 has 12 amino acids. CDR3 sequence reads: CASSLGAYEQFF.

The CDR3 protein is CASSRLAGMYEQYF. The chain joins TRBV11-1 to TRBJ2-7; without DNA, the TCRdb call of TRBD2 cannot be checked. Germline loops: CDR1 SGHAT, CDR2 FQDESV (reference sequence). This CDR3 has 14 amino acids. The full variable domain, rest sourced from reference TRBV11-1 and TRBJ2-7, is EAEVAQSPRYKITEKSQAVAFWCDPISGHATLYWYRQILGQGPELLVQFQDESVVDDSQLPKDRFSAERLKGVDSTLKIQPAELGDSAMYLCASSRLAGMYEQYFGPGTRLTVT.

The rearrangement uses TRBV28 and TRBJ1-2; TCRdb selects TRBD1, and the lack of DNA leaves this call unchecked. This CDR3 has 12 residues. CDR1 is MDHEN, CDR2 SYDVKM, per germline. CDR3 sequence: CASSRGNYGYTF.

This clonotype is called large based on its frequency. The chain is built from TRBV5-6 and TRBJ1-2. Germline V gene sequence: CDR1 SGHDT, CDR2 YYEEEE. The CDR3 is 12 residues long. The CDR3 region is CASSLDWQGYTF.

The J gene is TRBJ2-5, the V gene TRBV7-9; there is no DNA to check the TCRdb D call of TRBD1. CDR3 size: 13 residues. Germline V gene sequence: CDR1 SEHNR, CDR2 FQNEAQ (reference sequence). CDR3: CATPAGEQETQYF.

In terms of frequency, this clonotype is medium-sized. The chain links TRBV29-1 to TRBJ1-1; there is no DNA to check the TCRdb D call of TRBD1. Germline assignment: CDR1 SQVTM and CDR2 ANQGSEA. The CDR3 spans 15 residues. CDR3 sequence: CSVETTGGVDTEAFF. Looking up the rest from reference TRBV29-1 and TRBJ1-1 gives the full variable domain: SAVISQKPSRDICQRGTSLTIQCQVDSQVTMMFWYRQQPGQSLTLIATANQGSEATYESGFVIDKFPISRPNLTFSTLTVSNMSPEDSSIYLCSVETTGGVDTEAFFGQGTRLTVV.

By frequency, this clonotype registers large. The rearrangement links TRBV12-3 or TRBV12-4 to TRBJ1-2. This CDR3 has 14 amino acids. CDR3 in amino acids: CASRPAGLGGGYTF.

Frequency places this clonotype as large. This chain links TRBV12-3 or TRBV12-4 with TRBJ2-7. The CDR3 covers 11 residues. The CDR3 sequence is CASSKTYEQYF.

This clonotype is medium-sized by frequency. CDR3 sequence reads: CASTPGQGAMLTSGTHSEQYF. This rearrangement joins TRBV10-3 to TRBJ2-7; TCRdb returns TRBD1, unconfirmable since there is no DNA. Germline CDR1 is ENHRY and CDR2 is SYGVKD. CDR3 length: 21 residues.